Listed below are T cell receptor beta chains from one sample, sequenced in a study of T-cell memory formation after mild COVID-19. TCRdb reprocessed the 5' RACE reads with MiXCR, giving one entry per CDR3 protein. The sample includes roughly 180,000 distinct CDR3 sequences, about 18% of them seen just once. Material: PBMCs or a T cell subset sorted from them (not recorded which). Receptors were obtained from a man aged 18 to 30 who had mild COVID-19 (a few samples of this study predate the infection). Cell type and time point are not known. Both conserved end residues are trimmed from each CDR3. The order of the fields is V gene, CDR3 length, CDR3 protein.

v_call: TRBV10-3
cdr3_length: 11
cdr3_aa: AISDPGKHEQY

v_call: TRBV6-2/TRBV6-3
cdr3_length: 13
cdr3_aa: ASSYWDPVTDTQY

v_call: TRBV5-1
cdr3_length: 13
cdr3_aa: ASSVPQGEGTEAF

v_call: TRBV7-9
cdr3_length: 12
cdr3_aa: ASRFDRVSGELF

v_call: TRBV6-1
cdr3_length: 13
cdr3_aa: ASSELWTAGETQY

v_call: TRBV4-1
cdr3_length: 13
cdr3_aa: ASSQEGTGKLPLH

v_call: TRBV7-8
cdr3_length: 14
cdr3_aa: ASIVGDVRGSYEQY

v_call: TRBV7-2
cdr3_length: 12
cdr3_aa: ASSFGRGGETQY

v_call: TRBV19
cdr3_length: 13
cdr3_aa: ASSMIGGFHQPQH

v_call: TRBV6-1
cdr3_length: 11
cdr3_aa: ASTWDRSGGYT

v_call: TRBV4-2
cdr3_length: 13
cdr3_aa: ASSQVIGGASEQF

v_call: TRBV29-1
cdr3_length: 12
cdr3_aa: SVESVSHTGELF

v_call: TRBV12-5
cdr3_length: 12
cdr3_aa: ASGPRGPDSPLH

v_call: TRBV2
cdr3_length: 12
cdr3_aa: ASSKGASNEKLF

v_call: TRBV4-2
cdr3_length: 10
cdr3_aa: AGSQGDRGAF

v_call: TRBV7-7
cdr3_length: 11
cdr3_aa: ASSSSSGNTIY

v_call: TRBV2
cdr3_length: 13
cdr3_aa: ASSERAGVYNEQF

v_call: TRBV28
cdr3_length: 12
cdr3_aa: AARDRAFTGELF

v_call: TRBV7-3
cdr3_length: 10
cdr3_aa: ASSSQSDTQY

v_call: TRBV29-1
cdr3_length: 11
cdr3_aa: SVEFAPRDEAF

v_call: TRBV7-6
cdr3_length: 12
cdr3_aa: ASSLRQASSPLH

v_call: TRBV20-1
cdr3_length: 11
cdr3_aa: SAPFRDGSPQH

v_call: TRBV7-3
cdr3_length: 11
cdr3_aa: ASSAGAQETQY

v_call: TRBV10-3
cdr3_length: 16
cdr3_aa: AISESLAGGPSTDTQY

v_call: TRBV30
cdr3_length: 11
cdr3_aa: AWLAVEGYGYT

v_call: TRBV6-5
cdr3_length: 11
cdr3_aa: ASSRVSSYEQY

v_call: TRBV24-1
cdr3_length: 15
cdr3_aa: ATSGSRGGPNTGELF

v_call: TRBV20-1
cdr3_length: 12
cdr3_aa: SARSGGGWETQY

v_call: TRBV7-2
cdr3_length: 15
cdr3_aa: ASSLYRGRVQSYEQY

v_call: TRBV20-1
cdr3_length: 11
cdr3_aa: SALGQGSYEQY

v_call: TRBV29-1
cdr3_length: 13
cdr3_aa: SALSLRGSADTQY

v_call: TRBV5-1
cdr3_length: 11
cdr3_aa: ASSFGQGGGYT

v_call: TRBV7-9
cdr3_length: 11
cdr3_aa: ASIRSGAEEQF

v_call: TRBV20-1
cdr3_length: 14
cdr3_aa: SARSGGTVSNEKLF

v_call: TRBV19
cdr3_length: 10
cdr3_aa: ASGGVTDTQY

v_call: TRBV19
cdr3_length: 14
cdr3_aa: ASTATGPYSNQPQH

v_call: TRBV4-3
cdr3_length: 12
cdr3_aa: ASSPDRDVSAAF

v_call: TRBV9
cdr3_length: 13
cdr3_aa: ASSVGGDRVHEQF

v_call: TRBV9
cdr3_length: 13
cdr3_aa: ASSAEQGARETQY

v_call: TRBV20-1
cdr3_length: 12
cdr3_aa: STPPGIAKNIQY

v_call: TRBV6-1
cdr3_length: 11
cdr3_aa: ASTLSASYEEY

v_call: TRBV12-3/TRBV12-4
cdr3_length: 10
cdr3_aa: ASSFSQAEAF

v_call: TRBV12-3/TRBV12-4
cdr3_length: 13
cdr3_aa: ASRVRDRGSNGYT

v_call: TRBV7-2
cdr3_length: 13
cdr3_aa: ASSLVLRAGTEAF

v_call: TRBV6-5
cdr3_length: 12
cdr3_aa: ASSRLLAGDEQF

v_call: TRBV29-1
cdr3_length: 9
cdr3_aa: SVSDGYGYT

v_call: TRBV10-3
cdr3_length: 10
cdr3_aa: AISPDSYEQY

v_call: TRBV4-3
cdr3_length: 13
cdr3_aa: ASSHRGGSTDTQY

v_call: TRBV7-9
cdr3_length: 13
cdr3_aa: ASSFTLTGTEKLF

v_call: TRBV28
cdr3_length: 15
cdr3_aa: ASTPRNPELTGNTIY

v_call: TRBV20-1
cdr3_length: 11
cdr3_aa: SARTGAGNTIY

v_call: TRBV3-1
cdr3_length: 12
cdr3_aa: ASSQDGWNSPLH

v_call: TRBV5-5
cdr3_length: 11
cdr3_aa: ASSLEGTETQY

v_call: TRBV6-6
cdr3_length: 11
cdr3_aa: ASKDGSGNTIY

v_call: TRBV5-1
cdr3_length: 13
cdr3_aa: ASSLGGTSTDTQY

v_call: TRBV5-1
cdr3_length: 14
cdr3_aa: ASSPAFPLAKNIQY

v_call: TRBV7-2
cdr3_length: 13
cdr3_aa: ASLSQRGGQETQY

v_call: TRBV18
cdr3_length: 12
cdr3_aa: ASSPGDPAWGYT

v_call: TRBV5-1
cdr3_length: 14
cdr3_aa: ASSPLAGGNTGELF

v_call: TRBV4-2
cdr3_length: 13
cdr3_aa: ASSSAGGYKNIQY